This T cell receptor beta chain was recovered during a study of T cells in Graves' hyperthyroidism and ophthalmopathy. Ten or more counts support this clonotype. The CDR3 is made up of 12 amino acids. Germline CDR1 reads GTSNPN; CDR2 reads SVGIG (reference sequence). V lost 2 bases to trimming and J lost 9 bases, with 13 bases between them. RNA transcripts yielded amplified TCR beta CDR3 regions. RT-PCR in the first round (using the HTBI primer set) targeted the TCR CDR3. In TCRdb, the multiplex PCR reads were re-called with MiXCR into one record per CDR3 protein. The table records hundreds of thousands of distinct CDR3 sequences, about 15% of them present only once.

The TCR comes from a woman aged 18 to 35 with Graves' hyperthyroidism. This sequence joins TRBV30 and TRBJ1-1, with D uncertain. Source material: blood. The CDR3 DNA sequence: TGTGCCTGGAGTTTAGAGGGCGGAAAAGCTTTCTTT. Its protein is CAWSLEGGKAFF.